This TCR beta chain was sequenced during a study of graft-versus-host responses after intestinal transplantation. General study points: GvH clones surfaced in recipient marrow, some emerging earlier in ileum or blood.

CDR3 size: 15 residues. The germline CDR1 and CDR2 sequences are SGHRS and YFSETQ. V was trimmed by 0 bases and J by 4 bases, leaving 8 bases between them. In regard to this clone: Its antigen is still unknown.

TCRdb's copy holds only in-frame clones and misses some; the assay was immunoSEQ multiplex PCR. The sample includes roughly 80,000 clones, roughly 84% seen only once; the top ten take roughly 8%. Here the sequenced sample was unstimulated CD8+ T cells sorted from spleen or lymph node cells, taken before transplant. The sequence came from a human donor who was the organ donor for an intestinal transplant. This chain connects TRBV5-1 to TRBJ2-6; D is possibly TRBD2 (5 bases). This CDR3 is CASSLGGSGANVLTF. The CDR3 bases are TGCGCCAGCAGCTTGGGAGGGTCCGGGGCCAACGTCCTGACTTTC. The full variable domain, completed using reference TRBV5-1 and TRBJ2-6, is KAGVTQTPRYLIKTRGQQVTLSCSPISGHRSVSWYQQTPGQGLQFLFEYFSETQRNKGNFPGRFSGRQFSNSRSEMNVSTLELGDSALYLCASSLGGSGANVLTFGAGSRLTVL.